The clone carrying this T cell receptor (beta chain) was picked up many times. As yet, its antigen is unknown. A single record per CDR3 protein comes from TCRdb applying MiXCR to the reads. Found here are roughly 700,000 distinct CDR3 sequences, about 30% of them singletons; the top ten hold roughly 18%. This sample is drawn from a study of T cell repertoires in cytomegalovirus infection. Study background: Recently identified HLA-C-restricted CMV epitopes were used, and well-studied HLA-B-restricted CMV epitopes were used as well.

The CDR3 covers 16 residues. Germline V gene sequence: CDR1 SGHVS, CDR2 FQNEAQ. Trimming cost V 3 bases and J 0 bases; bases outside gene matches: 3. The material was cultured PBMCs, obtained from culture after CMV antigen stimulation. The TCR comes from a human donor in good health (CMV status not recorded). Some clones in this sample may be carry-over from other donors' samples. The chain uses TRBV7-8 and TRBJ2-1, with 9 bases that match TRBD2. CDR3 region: CASSFRLADSYNEQFF. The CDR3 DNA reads TGTGCCAGCAGCTTCCGACTAGCGGACTCCTACAATGAGCAGTTCTTC.